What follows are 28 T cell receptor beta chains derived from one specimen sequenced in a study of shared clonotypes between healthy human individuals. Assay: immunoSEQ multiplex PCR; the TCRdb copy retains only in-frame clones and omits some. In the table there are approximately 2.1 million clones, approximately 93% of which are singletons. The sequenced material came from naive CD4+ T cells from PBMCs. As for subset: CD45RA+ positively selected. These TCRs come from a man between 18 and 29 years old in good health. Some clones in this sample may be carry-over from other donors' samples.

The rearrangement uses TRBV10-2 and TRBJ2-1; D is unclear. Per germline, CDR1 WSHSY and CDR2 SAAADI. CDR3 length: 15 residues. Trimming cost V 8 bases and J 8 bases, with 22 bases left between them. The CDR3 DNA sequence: TGCGCCAGCTGTGCTTTGGACCTTTGGAACGATGAGCAGTTCTTC. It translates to CASCALDLWNDEQFF.

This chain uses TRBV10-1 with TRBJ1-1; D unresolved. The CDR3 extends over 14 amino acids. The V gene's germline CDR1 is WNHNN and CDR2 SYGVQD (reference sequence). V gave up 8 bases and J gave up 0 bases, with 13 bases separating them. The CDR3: CASSSTGMNTEAFF. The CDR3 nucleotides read TGCGCCAGCTCCTCAACGGGGATGAACACTGAAGCTTTCTTT.

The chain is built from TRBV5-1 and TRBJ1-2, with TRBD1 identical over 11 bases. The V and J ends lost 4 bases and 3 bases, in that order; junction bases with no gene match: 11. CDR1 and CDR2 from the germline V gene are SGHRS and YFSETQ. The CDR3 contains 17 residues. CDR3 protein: CASSTSPPGQGDYGYTF. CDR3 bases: TGCGCCAGCAGCACTAGCCCCCCGGGACAGGGGGACTATGGCTACACCTTC.

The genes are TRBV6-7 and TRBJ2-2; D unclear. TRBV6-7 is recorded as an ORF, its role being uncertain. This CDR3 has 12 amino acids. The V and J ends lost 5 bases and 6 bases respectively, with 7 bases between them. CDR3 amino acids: CASSPSPGELFF. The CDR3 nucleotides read TGTGCCAGCAGTCCTAGTCCCGGGGAGCTGTTTTTT.

CDR3 loop: CASSGNPTTDTQYF. CDR3 nucleotide sequence: TGCGCCAGCAGTGGGAACCCGACCACAGATACGCAGTATTTT. The chain has TRBV5-1 and TRBJ2-3; no clear D gene. The germline V gene encodes CDR1 SGHRS and CDR2 YFSETQ. With 5 bases removed from V and 2 bases from J, the gap between germline ends came to 12 bases. The CDR3 length is 14 residues.

The CDR3 here is CASSQDRANEQFF. The CDR3 DNA is TGTGCCAGCAGTCAGGACAGGGCCAATGAGCAGTTCTTC. V usage is TRBV7-2 and J usage is TRBJ2-1; the match to TRBD1 covers 8 bases. J was trimmed by 6 bases and V by 6 bases; bases with no gene match: 4. Germline V gene sequence: CDR1 SGHTA, CDR2 FQGNSA. The CDR3 is 13 residues long.

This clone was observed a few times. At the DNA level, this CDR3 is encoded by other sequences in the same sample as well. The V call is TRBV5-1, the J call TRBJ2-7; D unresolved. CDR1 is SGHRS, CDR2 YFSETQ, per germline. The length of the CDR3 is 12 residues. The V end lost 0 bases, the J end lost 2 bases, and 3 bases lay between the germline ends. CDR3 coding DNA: TGCGCCAGCAGCTTGGACACCTACGAGCAGTACTTC. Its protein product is CASSLDTYEQYF.

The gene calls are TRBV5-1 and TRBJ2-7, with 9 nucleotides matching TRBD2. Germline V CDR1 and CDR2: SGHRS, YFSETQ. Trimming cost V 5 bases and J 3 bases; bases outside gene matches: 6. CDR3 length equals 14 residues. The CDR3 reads CASRDISGGYEQYF. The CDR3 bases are TGCGCCAGCAGGGATATTAGCGGGGGCTACGAGCAGTACTTC.

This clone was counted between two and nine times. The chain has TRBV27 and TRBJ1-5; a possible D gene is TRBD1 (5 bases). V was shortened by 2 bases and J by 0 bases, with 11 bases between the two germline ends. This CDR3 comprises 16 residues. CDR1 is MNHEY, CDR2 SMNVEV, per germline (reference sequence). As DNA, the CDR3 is TGTGCCAGCAGTTTACGGCGGGGCTATAGCAATCAGCCCCAGCATTTT. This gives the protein CASSLRRGYSNQPQHF.

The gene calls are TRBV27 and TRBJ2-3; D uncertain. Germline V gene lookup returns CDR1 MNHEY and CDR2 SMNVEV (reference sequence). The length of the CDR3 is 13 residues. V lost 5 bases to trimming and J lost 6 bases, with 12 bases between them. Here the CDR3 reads CASSNHRVDTQYF. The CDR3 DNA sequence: TGTGCCAGCAGTAACCACCGAGTTGATACGCAGTATTTT.

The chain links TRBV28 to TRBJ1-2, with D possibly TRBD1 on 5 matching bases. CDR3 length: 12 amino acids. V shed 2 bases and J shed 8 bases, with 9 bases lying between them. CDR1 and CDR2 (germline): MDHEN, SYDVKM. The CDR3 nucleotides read TGTGCCAGCAGTTTAGGGGCTCGGGGCTACACCTTC. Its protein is CASSLGARGYTF.

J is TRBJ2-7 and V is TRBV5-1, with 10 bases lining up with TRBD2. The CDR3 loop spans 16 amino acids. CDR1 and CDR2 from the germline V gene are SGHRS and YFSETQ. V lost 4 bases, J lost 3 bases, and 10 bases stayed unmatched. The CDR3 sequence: CASSPGGASGSYEQYF. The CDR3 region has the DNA TGCGCCAGCAGCCCCGGCGGGGCTAGCGGGAGCTACGAGCAGTACTTC.

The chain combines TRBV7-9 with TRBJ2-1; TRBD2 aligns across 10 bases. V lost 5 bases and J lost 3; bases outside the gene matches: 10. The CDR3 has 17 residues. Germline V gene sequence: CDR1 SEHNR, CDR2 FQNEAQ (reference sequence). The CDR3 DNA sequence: TGTGCCAGCAGCAGGGGGAGTGGGACTAGCGTCTACAATGAGCAGTTCTTC. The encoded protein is CASSRGSGTSVYNEQFF. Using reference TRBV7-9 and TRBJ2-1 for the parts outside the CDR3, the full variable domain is DTGVSQNPRHKITKRGQNVTFRCDPISEHNRLYWYRQTLGQGPEFLTYFQNEAQLEKSRLLSDRFSAERPKGSFSTLEIQRTEQGDSAMYLCASSRGSGTSVYNEQFFGPGTRLTVL.

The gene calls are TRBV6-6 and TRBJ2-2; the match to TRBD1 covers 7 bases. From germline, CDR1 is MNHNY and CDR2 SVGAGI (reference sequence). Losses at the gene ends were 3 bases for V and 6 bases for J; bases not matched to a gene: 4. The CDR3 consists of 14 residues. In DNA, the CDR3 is TGTGCCAGCAGTTATCCAGGGGGATCCGGGGAGCTGTTTTTT. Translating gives CASSYPGGSGELFF.

As DNA, the CDR3 is TGTGCCAGCAGCTCCAGGGCTGTGGGGCCGAACATTCAGTACTTC. Amino acid sequence: CASSSRAVGPNIQYF. J is TRBJ2-4 and V is TRBV5-4; tentatively, D is TRBD1 (5 bases). Trimming removed 3 bases at V and 7 bases at J, with 17 bases between. CDR1 is SGHNT and CDR2 is YYREEE in the germline V gene (reference sequence). The CDR3 covers 15 residues.

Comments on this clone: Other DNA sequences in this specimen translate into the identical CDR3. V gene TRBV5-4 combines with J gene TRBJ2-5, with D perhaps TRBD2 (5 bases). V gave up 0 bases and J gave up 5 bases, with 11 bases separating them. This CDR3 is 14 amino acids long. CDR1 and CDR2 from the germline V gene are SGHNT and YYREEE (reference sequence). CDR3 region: CASSLAGVGETQYF. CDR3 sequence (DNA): TGTGCCAGCAGCTTGGCCGGGGTCGGGGAGACCCAGTACTTC.

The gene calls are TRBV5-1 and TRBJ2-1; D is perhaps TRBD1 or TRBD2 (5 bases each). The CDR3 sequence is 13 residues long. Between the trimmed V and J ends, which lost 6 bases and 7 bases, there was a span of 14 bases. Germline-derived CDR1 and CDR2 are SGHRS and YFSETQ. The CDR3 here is CASTWTGRNEQFF. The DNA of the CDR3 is TGCGCCAGCACCTGGACGGGACGTAATGAGCAGTTCTTC.

The CDR3 nucleotides read TGTGCCAGCAGCCAAGCTTGGACCGGACTAGCGGGAGAGACCCAGTACTTC. It translates to CASSQAWTGLAGETQYF. The V call is TRBV4-2, the J call TRBJ2-5; 11 nucleotides align to TRBD2. Germline values: CDR1 LGHNA, CDR2 YNFKEQ. This CDR3 has 17 amino acids. J lost 4 bases, V lost 1 base, and 8 bases had no gene match.

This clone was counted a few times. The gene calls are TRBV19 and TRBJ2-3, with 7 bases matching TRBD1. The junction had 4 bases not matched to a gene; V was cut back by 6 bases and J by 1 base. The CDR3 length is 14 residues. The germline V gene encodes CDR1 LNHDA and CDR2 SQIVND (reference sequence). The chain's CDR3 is CASSNRGGTDTQYF. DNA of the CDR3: TGTGCCAGTAGCAACAGGGGAGGCACAGATACGCAGTATTTT.

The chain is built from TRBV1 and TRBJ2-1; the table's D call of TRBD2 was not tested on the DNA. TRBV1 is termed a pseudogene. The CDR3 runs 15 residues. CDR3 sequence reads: CTSSPRLAGYNEQFF. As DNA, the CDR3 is TGCACCAGCAGCCCAAGACTAGCGGGATACAATGAGCAGTTCTTC.

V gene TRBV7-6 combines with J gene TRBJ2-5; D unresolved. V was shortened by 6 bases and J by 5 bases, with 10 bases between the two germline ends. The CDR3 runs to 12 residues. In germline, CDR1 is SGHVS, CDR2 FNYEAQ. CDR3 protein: CASSPRAETQYF. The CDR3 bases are TGTGCCAGCAGTCCCAGAGCGGAGACCCAGTACTTC. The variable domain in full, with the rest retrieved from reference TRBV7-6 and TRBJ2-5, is GAGVSQSPRYKVTKRGQDVALRCDPISGHVSLYWYRQALGQGPEFLTYFNYEAQQDKSGLPNDRFSAERPEGSISTLTIQRTEQRDSAMYRCASSPRAETQYFGPGTRLLVL.

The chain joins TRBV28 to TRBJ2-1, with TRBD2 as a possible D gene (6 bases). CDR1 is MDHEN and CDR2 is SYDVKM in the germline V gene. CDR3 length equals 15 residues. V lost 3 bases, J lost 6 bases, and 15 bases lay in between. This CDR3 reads CASSFSTGVSNEQFF. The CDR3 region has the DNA TGTGCCAGCAGTTTTTCAACGGGAGTGAGCAATGAGCAGTTCTTC.

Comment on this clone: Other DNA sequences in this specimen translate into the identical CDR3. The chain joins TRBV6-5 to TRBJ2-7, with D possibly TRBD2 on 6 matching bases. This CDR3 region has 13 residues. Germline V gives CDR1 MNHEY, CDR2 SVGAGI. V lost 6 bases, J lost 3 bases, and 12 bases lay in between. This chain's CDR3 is CASRRDSNYEQYF. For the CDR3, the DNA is TGTGCCAGCAGAAGGGACTCTAACTACGAGCAGTACTTC.

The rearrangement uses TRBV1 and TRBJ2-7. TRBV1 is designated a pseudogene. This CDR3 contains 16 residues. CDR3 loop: CTSSRAQDAVAYEQYF. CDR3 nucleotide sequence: TGCACCAGCAGCCGGGCTCAGGACGCAGTGGCTTACGAGCAGTACTTC.

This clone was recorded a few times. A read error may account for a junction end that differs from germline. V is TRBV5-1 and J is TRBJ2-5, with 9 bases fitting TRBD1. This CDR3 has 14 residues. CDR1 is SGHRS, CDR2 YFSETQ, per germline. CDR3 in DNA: TGCGCCAGCAGCTCTACAGGGGGCCAAGCGACCCAGTACTTC. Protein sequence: CASSSTGGQATQYF.

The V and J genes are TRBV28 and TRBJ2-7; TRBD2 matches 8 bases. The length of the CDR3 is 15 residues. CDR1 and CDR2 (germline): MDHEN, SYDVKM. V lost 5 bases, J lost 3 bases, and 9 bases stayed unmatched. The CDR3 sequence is CASSDPGGQGYEQYF. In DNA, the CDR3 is TGTGCCAGCAGTGACCCGGGAGGGCAGGGCTACGAGCAGTACTTC.

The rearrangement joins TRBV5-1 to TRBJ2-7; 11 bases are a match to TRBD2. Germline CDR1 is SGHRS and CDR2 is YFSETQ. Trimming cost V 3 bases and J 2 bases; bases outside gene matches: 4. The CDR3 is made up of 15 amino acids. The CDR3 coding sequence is TGCGCCAGCAGCTGGACTAGCGGGTCGACCTACGAGCAGTACTTC. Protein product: CASSWTSGSTYEQYF.

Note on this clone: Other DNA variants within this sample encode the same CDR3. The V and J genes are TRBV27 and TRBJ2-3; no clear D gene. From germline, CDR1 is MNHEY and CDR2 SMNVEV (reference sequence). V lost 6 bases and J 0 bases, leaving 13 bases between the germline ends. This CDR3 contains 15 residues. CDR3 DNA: TGTGCCAGCAGCCCCGGGCAGCCGAGCACAGATACGCAGTATTTT. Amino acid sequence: CASSPGQPSTDTQYF.